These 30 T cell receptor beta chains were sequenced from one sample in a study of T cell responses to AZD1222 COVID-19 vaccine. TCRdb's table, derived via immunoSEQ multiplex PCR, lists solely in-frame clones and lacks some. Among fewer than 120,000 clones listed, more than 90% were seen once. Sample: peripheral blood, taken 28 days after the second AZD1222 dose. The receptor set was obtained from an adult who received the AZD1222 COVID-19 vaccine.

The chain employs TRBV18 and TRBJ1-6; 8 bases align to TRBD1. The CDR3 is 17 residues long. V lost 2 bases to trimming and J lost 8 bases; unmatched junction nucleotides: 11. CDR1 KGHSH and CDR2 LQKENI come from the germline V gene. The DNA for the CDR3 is TGTGCCAGCTCACCAACAAGGTCCCGGGACAGGTATTCACCCCTCCACTTT. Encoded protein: CASSPTRSRDRYSPLHF.

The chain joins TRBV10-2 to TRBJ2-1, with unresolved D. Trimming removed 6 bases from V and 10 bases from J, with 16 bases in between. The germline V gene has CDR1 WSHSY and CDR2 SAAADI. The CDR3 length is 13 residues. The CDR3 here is CASRGDIIGEQFF. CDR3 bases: TGCGCCAGCAGGGGTGACATAATCGGGGAGCAGTTCTTC.

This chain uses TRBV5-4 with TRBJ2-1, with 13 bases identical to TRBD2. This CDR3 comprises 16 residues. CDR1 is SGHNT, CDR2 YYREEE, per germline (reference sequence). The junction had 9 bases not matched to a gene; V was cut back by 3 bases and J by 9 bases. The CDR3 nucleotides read TGTGCCAGCAGCTCCGGGACTAGCGGGGACTGGAGTGAGCAGTTCTTC. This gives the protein CASSSGTSGDWSEQFF. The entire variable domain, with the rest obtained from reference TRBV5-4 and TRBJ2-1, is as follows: ETGVTQSPTHLIKTRGQQVTLRCSSQSGHNTVSWYQQALGQGPQFIFQYYREEENGRGNFPPRFSGLQFPNYSSELNVNALELDDSALYLCASSSGTSGDWSEQFFGPGTRLTVL.

The CDR3 nucleotides are TGTGCCAGCAGCGACGGACGTTCCTACAATGAGCAGTTCTTC. Its translation is CASSDGRSYNEQFF. V usage is TRBV9 and J usage is TRBJ2-1; D ambiguous. Germline-derived CDR1 and CDR2 are SGDLS and YYNGEE. Trimming pared 3 bases from V and 1 base from J, leaving 8 bases between. The CDR3 covers 14 residues.

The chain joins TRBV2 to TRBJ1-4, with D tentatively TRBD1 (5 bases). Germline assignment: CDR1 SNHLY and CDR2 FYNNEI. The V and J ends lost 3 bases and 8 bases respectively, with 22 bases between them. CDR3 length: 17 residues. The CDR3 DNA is TGTGCCAGCAGTGATCCCGGGGGGATCGGTATTTGGGAAAAACTGTTTTTT. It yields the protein CASSDPGGIGIWEKLFF.

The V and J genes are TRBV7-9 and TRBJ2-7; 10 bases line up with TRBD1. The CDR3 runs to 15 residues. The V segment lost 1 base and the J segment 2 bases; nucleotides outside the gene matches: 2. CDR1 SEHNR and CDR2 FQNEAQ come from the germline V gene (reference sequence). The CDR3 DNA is TGTGCCAGCAGCTTAGAGGGACAGGGGACCTACGAGCAGTACTTC. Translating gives CASSLEGQGTYEQYF.

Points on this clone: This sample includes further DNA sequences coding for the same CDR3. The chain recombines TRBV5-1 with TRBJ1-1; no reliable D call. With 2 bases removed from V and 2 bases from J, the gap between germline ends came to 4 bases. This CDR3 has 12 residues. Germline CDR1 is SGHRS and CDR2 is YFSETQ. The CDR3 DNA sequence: TGCGCCAGCAGCTTAAGCAACACTGAAGCTTTCTTT. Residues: CASSLSNTEAFF.

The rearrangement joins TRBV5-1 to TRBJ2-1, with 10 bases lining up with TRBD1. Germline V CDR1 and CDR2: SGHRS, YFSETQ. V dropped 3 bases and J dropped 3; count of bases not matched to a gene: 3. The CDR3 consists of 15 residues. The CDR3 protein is CASSYRDRGYNEQFF. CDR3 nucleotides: TGCGCCAGCAGCTACCGGGACAGGGGCTACAATGAGCAGTTCTTC.

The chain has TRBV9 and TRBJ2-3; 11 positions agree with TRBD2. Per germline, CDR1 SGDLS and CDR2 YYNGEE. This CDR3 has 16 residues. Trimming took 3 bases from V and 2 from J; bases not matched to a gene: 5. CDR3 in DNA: TGTGCCAGCAGCGCCCGACTAGCGGGGTACACAGATACGCAGTATTTT. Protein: CASSARLAGYTDTQYF.

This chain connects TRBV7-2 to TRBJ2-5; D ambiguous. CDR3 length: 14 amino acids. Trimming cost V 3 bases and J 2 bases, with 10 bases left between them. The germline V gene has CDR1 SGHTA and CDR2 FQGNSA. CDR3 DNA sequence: TGTGCCAGCAGCTTCGGCCAGGTGCAAGAGACCCAGTACTTC. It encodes CASSFGQVQETQYF.

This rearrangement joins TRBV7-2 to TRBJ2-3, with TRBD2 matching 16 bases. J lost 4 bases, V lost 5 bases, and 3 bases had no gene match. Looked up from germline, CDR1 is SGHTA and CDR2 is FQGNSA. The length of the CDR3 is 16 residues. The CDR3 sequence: CASSPGLAGGADTQYF. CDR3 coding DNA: TGTGCCAGCAGCCCGGGACTAGCGGGGGGGGCAGATACGCAGTATTTT.

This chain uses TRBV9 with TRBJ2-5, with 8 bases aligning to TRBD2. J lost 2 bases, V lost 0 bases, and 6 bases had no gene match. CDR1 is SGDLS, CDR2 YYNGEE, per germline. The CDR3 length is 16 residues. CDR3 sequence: CASSVGAGTSQETQYF. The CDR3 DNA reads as TGTGCCAGCAGCGTAGGGGCCGGGACTAGTCAAGAGACCCAGTACTTC.

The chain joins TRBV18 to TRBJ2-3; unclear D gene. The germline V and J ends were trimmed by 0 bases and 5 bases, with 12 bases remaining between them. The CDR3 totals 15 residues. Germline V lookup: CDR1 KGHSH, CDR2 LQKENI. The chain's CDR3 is CASSPPDFSGDTQYF. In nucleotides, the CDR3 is TGTGCCAGCTCACCACCGGATTTCTCGGGAGATACGCAGTATTTT.

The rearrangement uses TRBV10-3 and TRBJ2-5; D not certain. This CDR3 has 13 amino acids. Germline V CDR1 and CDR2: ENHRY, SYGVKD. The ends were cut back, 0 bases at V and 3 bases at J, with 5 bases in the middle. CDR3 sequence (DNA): TGTGCCATCAGTGAGTCTGGGAAAGAGACCCAGTACTTC. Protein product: CAISESGKETQYF.

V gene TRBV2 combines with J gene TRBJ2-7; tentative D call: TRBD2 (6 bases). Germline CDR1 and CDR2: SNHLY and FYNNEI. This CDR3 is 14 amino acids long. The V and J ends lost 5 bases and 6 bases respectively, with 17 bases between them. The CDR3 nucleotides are TGTGCCAGCAGTCTTGTCAGGGACTTCTCCGAGCAGTACTTC. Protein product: CASSLVRDFSEQYF. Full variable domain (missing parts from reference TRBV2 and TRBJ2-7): EPEVTQTPSHQVTQMGQEVILRCVPISNHLYFYWYRQILGQKVEFLVSFYNNEISEKSEIFDDQFSVERPDGSNFTLKIRSTKLEDSAMYFCASSLVRDFSEQYFGPGTRLTVT.

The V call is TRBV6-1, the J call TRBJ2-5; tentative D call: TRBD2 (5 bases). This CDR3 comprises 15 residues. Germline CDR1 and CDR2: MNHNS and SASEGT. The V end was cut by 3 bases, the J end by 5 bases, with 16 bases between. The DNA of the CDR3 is TGTGCCAGCAGTGATCGGGGTAGCCTGGGGGAGACCCAGTACTTC. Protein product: CASSDRGSLGETQYF.

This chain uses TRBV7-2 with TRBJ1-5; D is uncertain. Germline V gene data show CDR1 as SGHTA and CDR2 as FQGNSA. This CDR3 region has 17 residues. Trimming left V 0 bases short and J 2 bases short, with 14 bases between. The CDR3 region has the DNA TGTGCCAGCAGCTTAGCTGGCCAGCCCCACGGCAATCAGCCCCAGCATTTT. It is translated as CASSLAGQPHGNQPQHF.

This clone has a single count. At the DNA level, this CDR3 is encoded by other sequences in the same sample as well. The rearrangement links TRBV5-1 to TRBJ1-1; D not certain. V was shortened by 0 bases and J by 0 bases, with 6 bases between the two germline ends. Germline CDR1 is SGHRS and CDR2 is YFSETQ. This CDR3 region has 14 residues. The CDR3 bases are TGCGCCAGCAGCTTGGAGGGAGTGAACACTGAAGCTTTCTTT. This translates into CASSLEGVNTEAFF.

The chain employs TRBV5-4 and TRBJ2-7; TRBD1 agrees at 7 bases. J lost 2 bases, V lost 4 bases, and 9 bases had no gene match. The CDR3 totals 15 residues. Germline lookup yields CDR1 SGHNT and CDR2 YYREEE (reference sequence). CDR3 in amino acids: CASSDYRGRAYEQYF. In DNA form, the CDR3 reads TGTGCCAGCAGCGACTACAGGGGCCGCGCCTACGAGCAGTACTTC.

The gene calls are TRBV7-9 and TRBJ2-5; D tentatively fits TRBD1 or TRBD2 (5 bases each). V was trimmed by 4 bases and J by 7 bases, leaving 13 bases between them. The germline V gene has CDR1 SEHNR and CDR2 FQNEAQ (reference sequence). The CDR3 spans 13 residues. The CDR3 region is CASSSEGLGTQYF. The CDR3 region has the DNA TGTGCCAGCAGCTCCGAGGGGCTGGGGACCCAGTACTTC.

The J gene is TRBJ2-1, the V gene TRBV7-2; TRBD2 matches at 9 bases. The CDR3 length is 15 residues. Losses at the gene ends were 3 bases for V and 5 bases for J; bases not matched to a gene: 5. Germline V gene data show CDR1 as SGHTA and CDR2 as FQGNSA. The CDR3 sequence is CASSFSGGKHNEQFF. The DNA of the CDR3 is TGTGCCAGCAGCTTTAGCGGGGGCAAACACAATGAGCAGTTCTTC.

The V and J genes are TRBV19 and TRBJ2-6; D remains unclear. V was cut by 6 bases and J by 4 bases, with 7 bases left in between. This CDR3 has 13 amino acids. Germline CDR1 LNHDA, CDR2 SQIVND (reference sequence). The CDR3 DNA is TGTGCCAGTAGCGTTACCGGGGCCAACGTCCTGACTTTC. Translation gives CASSVTGANVLTF.

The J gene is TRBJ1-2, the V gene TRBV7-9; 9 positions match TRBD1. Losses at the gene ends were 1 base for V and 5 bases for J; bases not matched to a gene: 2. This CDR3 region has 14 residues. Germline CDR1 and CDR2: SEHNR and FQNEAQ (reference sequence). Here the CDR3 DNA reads TGTGCCAGCAGCTTAGAAGGACAGGGGTATGGCTACACCTTC. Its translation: CASSLEGQGYGYTF.

The chain's CDR3 is CASSTGTGNEKLFF. CDR3 sequence (DNA): TGTGCCAGCAGTACCGGGACAGGGAATGAAAAACTGTTTTTT. This chain links TRBV25-1 with TRBJ1-4, with TRBD1 matching 9 bases. Looked up from germline, CDR1 is MGHDK and CDR2 is SYGVNS. The CDR3 has 14 amino acids. Losses at the gene ends were 5 bases for V and 5 bases for J; bases not matched to a gene: 3.

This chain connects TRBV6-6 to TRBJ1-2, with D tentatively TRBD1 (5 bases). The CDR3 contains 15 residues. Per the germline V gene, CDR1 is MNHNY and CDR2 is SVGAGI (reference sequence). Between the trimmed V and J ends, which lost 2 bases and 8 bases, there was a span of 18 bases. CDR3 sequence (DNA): TGTGCCAGCAGTTACAAACAGGCGGATTCGGGAGGCTACACCTTC. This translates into CASSYKQADSGGYTF.

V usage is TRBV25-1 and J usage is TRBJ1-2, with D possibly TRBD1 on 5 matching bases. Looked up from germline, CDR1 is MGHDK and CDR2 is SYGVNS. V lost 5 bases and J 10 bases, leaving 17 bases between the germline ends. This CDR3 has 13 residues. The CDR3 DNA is TGTGCCAGCAGTCAAGGCATCGGGGGTGACTACACCTTC. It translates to CASSQGIGGDYTF.

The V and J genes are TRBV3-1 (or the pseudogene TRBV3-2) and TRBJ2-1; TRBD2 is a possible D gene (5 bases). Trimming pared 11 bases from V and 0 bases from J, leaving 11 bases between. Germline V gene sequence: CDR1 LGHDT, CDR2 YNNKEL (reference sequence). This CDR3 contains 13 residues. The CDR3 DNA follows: TGTGCCGTAGGGAGTAGCTCCTACAATGAGCAGTTCTTC. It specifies CAVGSSSYNEQFF.

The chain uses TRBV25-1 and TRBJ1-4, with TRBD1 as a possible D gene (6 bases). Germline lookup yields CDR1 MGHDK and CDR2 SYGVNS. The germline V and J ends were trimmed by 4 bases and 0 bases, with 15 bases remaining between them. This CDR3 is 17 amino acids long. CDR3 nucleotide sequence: TGTGCCAGCAGTGCACCCAACAGGGATGCAACTAATGAAAAACTGTTTTTT. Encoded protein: CASSAPNRDATNEKLFF.

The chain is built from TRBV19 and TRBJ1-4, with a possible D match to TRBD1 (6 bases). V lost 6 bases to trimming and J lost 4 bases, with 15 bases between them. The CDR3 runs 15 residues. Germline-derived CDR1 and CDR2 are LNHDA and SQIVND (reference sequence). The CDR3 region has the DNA TGTGCCAGTAGCCACGGCAGGGGTAGTAATGAAAAACTGTTTTTT. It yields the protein CASSHGRGSNEKLFF.

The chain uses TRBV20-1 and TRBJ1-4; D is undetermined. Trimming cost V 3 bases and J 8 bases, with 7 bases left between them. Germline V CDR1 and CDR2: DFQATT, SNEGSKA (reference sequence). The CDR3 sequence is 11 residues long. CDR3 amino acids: CSARSGEKLFF. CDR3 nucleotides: TGCAGTGCTAGGTCGGGGGAAAAACTGTTTTTT.